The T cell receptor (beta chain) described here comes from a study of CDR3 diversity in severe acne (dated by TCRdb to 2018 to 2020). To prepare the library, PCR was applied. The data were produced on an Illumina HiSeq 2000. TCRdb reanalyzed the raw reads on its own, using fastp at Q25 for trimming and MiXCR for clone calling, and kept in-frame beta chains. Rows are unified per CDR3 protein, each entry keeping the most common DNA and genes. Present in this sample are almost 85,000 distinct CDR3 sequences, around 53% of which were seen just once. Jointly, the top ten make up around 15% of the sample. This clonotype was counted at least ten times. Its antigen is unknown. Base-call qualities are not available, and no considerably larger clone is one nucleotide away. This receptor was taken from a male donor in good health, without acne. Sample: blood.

The DNA reads as follows: TGTGCCACCAGTGATCCTCCGAGAAACTATGGCTACACCTTC. Its protein product is CATSDPPRNYGYTF. The chain was built from TRBV24-1 and TRBJ1-2; the D gene is not confidently resolved. Spanning cysteine to phenylalanine, the CDR3 consists of 14 amino acids. Of all the DNA, just the CDR3 is kept, 42 bases in frame from base 1. The germline ends are 9 bases apart after V is trimmed by 3 bases and J by 2 bases. CDR1 and CDR2, per the germline V gene, are KGHDR and SFDVKD.